This entry features one T cell receptor beta chain sequence. This sample was taken from a study of shared T cell receptors in the human thymus. Germline V gene lookup returns CDR1 WNHNN and CDR2 SYGVQD (reference sequence). CDR3 length: 13 residues. V shed 4 bases, J shed 10 bases, and the junction held 8 bases outside the gene matches. Here immunoSEQ multiplex PCR was the method, and the copy in TCRdb shows in-frame clones only, minus some. The table shows 500,000 to 550,000 clones, with 70% to 80% occurring only once. The sample also formed part of further work on human thymus T cells. This second report adds: The thymus tissue came from resections taken during corrective heart surgery. Thymic and blood repertoires seemed to favor certain V and J genes. Thymic repertoires of unrelated individuals were reported in related research to overlap highly.

The rearrangement links TRBV10-1 to TRBJ1-2, with TRBD1 matching 8 bases. Sequenced sample: thymocytes. This sequence was found in a boy younger than two with a congenital heart defect. This CDR3 is CASSGGQAWDYTF. CDR3 nucleotide sequence: TGCGCCAGCAGTGGGGGACAGGCATGGGACTACACCTTC.